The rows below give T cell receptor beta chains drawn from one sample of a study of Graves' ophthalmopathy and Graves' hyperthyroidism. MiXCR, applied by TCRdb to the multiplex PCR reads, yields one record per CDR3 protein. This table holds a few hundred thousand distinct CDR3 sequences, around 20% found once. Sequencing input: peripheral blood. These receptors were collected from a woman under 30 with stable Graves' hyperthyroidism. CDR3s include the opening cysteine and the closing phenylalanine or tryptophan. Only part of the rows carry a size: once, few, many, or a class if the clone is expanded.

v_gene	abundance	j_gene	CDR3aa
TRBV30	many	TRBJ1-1	CAWSEGVAVSTEAFF
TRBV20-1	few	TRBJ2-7	CSAMDFGEQYF
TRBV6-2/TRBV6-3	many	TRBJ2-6	CASSPDWFLSGANVLTF
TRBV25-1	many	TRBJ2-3	CASSEYADSVTDTQYF
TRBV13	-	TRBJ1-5	CASSSRQVMGQPQHF
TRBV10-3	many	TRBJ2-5	CAMQRGFQETQYF
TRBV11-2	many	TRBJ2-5	CASSLVGLAGETQYF
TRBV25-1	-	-	CASSEWYFGTLTGRAHRSYEQYF
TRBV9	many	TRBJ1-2	CASSPTGQTDGYTF
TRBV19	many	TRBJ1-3	CATRDRDYSGNTIYF
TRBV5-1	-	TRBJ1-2	CASSSQSTGQINNCGYTF
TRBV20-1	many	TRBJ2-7	CSARVRVKTQQYF
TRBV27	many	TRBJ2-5	CASSFSAQETQYF
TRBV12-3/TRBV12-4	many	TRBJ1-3	CASSFNPGGGGNTIYF
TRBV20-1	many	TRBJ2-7	CSARRSGDLSYEQYF
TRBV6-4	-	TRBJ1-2	CASNDPGTGGTNGYTF
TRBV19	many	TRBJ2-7	CASSPADSYEQYF
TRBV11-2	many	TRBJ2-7	CASSLTGLAGDEQYF
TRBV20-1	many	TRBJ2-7	CRLGQGTSYEQYF
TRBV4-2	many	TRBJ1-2	CASKSRQEENYGYTF
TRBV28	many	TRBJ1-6	CASSFRGAYNSPLHF
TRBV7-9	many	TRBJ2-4	CASTNLDINIQYF
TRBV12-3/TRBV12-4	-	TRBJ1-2	CASSSGQGADGYTF
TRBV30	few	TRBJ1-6	CAWSPTGGVSPLHF
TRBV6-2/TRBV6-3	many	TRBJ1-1	CASTDGSMNTEAFF
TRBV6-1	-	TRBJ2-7	CASSGREDYEQYF
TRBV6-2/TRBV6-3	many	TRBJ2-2	CASNGLAGTGELFF
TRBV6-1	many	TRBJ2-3	CASSEGTGAGSDTQYF
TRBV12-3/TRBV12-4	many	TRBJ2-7	CASSLAGQLGEQYF
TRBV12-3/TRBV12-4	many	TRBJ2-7	CASSLSTYEQYF
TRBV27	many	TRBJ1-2	CASSLTGFGYTF
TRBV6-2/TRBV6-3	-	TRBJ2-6	CASSVRDRGSGANVLTF
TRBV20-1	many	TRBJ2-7	CSASAPGSGGYEQYF
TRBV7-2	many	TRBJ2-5	CASSPAGTSGQETQYF
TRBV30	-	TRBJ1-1	CAWSGQAEAFF
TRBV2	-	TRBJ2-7	CASSGEGRYEQYF
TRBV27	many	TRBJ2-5	CASSPSMGKETQYF
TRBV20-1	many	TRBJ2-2	CSAPSSGRVTGELFF
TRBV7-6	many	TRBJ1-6	CASSFQDAYNSPLHF
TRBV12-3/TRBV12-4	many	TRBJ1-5	CASSRTEGGPQHF